A selection of T cell receptor beta chains follows, all from one sample in a study of breast tumors, draining lymph nodes, adjacent tissues. Using its own MiXCR run on the multiplex PCR reads, TCRdb lists one record per CDR3 protein. The repertoire holds some 150,000 distinct CDR3 sequences, with around 22% as singletons. The sequencing input was axillary lymph node tissue. The origin of the receptors is a female donor with breast cancer. Some clones in this sample may be carry-over from other donors' samples. Each CDR3 is given with its conserved first and last residue. The D gene is left open where the match is weak. A clone size is listed for some rows: how often the clone was seen (once, few, many), or a class if it is expanded.

d_call	v_call	clone_size	j_call	cdr3_nt	cdr3_aa
NA	TRBV4-1	many	TRBJ2-1	TGCGCCAGCAGCCAAGACAGTACTAGCTCCTACAATGAGCAGTTCTTC	CASSQDSTSSYNEQFF
NA	TRBV7-9	many	TRBJ1-2	TGTGCCAGCAGCTTCGGAGAGGGTGACTATGGCTACACCTTC	CASSFGEGDYGYTF
NA	TRBV12-3/TRBV12-4	many	TRBJ1-5	TGTGCCAGCAGTTTATGGGAAAATCAGCCCCAGCATTTT	CASSLWENQPQHF
NA	TRBV6-2/TRBV6-3	NA	TRBJ2-1	TGTGCCAGCAGACCTCCCATGAGCTCCTACAATGAGCAGTTCTTC	CASRPPMSSYNEQFF
NA	TRBV30	few	TRBJ2-7	TGTGCCTGGAGTCCGACCAGGGGGGAGCCTCAGTACTTC	CAWSPTRGEPQYF
NA	TRBV19	many	TRBJ1-6	TGTGCCAGTAGTATAGTGGAAGGGGCCAATAATTCACCCCTCCACTTT	CASSIVEGANNSPLHF
TRBD2	TRBV7-2	many	TRBJ2-7	TGTGCCAGCAGCTGGGACGGTGCGGGAGCTAAAGAGCAGTACTTC	CASSWDGAGAKEQYF
TRBD1	TRBV10-2	many	TRBJ1-4	TGCGCCAGCAGTGAGGACAGGGCGGGGGAAAAACTGTTTTTT	CASSEDRAGEKLFF
NA	TRBV4-2	many	TRBJ2-7	TGTGCCAGCAGCCCCGAGACAGCATCCTACGAGCAGTACTTC	CASSPETASYEQYF
TRBD2	TRBV30	few	TRBJ2-2	TGTGCCTGGCGACTAGCGGGAGTACGGGCCGGGGAGCTGTTTTTT	CAWRLAGVRAGELFF
NA	TRBV30	many	TRBJ1-2	TGTGCCTGGAGTGTAGAAAGGGCGGGAGGCTACACCTTC	CAWSVERAGGYTF
NA	TRBV12-3/TRBV12-4	many	TRBJ1-2	TGTGCCAGCTCTCCCGGGAGGCGGTTGGGCTACACCTTC	CASSPGRRLGYTF
TRBD2	TRBV12-3/TRBV12-4	many	TRBJ2-7	TGTGCCAGCAGTACCGGGACGGCGGGGGATCGCGAGCAGTACTTC	CASSTGTAGDREQYF
TRBD1	TRBV20-1	NA	TRBJ1-1	TGCAGTGCTAGAGATCAGGACAGGGAAGCTTTCTTT	CSARDQDREAFF
NA	TRBV15	many	TRBJ1-2	TGTGCCACCAGCAGAGATTCGAGGGGCACCCACTATGGCTACACCTTC	CATSRDSRGTHYGYTF
NA	TRBV12-3/TRBV12-4	many	TRBJ1-2	TGTGCCAGCAGTTTAGTCCAGGGAGCTAACTATGGCTACACCTTC	CASSLVQGANYGYTF
NA	TRBV20-1	many	TRBJ2-3	TGCAGTGCTGCGGAGTCTAGCACAGATACGCAGTATTTT	CSAAESSTDTQYF
TRBD1	TRBV12-3/TRBV12-4	many	TRBJ2-2	TGTGCCAGCAGATCCCCGGGACAGGGGACCGGGGAGCTGTTTTTT	CASRSPGQGTGELFF
NA	TRBV7-9	many	TRBJ1-4	TGTGCCAGCAGACGACAGTTTAATCGTGAAAAACTGTTTTTT	CASRRQFNREKLFF
NA	TRBV20-1	many	TRBJ1-4	TGCAGTGCTAGGCCCCTGGGGGGAAAACTGTTTTTT	CSARPLGGKLFF
TRBD2	TRBV4-3	many	TRBJ2-7	TGCGCCAGCAGCCAAGAGCTGACTAGCGGGGAGGACTACGAGCAGTACTTC	CASSQELTSGEDYEQYF
NA	TRBV15	many	TRBJ1-3	TGTGCCACCAGCAGAGAACAGGGAAACACCATATATTTT	CATSREQGNTIYF
NA	TRBV2	many	TRBJ2-7	TGTGCCAGCACCGGACTGGAGGGGTACGAGCAGTACTTC	CASTGLEGYEQYF
TRBD2	TRBV7-2	many	TRBJ2-1	TGTGCCAGCAGCTGGCTAGCGGAATACAATGAGCAGTTCTTC	CASSWLAEYNEQFF
TRBD2	TRBV5-1	many	TRBJ2-7	TGCGCCAGCAGCTTAGCGGGAGAGTTCTACGAGCAGTACTTC	CASSLAGEFYEQYF
NA	TRBV20-1	many	TRBJ2-1	TGCAGTGCTAGGTGGGGGACTTCGAGCTCCTACAATGAGCAGTTCTTC	CSARWGTSSSYNEQFF
TRBD2	TRBV9	many	TRBJ2-2	TGTGCCAGCAGCGTAGCGGGAGGGAGAACCGGGGAGCTGTTTTTT	CASSVAGGRTGELFF
NA	TRBV7-9	few	TRBJ2-3	TGTGCCAGCAGCCTCGGGACAAACATAGATACGCAGTATTTT	CASSLGTNIDTQYF
NA	TRBV13	many	TRBJ2-7	TGTGCCAGCAGCTTAGGTCGTGTCGCGGGGTACGAGCAGTACTTC	CASSLGRVAGYEQYF
TRBD1	TRBV10-3	many	TRBJ2-5	TGTGCCATCAGTGTACAGGGACAGGGGTCGGCTTCTGGTGGTGACCAGTACTTC	CAISVQGQGSASGGDQYF
NA	TRBV9	many	TRBJ1-2	TGTGCCAGCAGCGTAGGCGGCGACTATGGCTACACCTTC	CASSVGGDYGYTF
NA	TRBV4-1	many	TRBJ2-5	TGCGCCAGCAGCAGGCGGGGTTCAAGAAATCAAGAGACCCAGTACTTC	CASSRRGSRNQETQYF
NA	TRBV28	few	TRBJ1-3	TGTGCCAGCAGTTCGGCGGGGGCTGAGGCTGGAAACACCATATATTTT	CASSSAGAEAGNTIYF
TRBD1	TRBV28	few	TRBJ1-2	TGTGCCAGCAGTTTGGGACAGGCAATGATCTATGGCTACACCTTC	CASSLGQAMIYGYTF
TRBD1	TRBV4-2	many	TRBJ2-7	TGTGCCAGCAGCCACGACAGGGCCACCTACGAGCAGTACTTC	CASSHDRATYEQYF
NA	TRBV4-3	many	TRBJ1-3	TGCGCCAGCAGCCAAGACTTAGGGCGCTCTGGAAACACCATATATTTT	CASSQDLGRSGNTIYF
NA	TRBV7-3	many	TRBJ2-5	TGTGCCAGCAGCTCCGGTCCGGGAGAGACCCAGTACTTC	CASSSGPGETQYF
NA	TRBV6-5	many	TRBJ2-1	TGTGCCAGCAGTTCAGACGGGGGAGGGGGGATCGCCTACAATGAGCAGTTCTTC	CASSSDGGGGIAYNEQFF
NA	TRBV12-3/TRBV12-4	few	TRBJ2-2	TGTGCCAGCACCCCGGAGACAGCGAACACCGGGGAGCTGTTTTTT	CASTPETANTGELFF
NA	TRBV4-3	many	TRBJ2-1	TGCGCCAGCAGCCAAATTGCCGGGGGAGTGGCCCTCAATGAGCAGTTCTTC	CASSQIAGGVALNEQFF
NA	TRBV3-1	many	TRBJ1-4	TGTGCCAGCAGCCAACTGGTTGGGGGCGCAGAAAAACTGTTTTTT	CASSQLVGGAEKLFF
NA	TRBV5-6	many	TRBJ1-5	TGTGCCAGCAGCTTGTTCCGGGATGGAGACTATAGCAATCAGCCCCAGCATTTT	CASSLFRDGDYSNQPQHF
NA	TRBV7-2	NA	TRBJ2-6	TGTGCCAGCAGCCCCCTCGGGGGCACTGGGGCCAGCGTCCTGACTTTC	CASSPLGGTGASVLTF
NA	TRBV30	NA	TRBJ2-3	TGTGCACATACCGAGGGGTCCCAAATCACAGATACGCAGTATTTT	CAHTEGSQITDTQYF
NA	TRBV14	NA	TRBJ2-5	TGTGCCAGCAGCCGAAAAACAGGGTTATGGGAGACCCAGTACTTC	CASSRKTGLWETQYF
NA	TRBV2	NA	TRBJ2-3	TGTGCCAGCAGTGAGGGAACCACAGATACGCAGTATTTT	CASSEGTTDTQYF